The entry below gives a single T cell receptor (beta chain) sequence along with its context. The data were obtained in a study of blood T cells in healthy people across ages. V lost 7 bases and J lost 7, with 17 bases in between. This CDR3 region has 14 residues. CDR1 and CDR2 (germline): WSHSY, SAAADI. The authors ran a second PCR of about 6 to 11 cycles using a sample-barcoded 5' primer and a J-beta primer mix. TCRdb processed the 5' RACE reads anew with MiXCR; each CDR3 protein has one entry. This table holds approximately 940,000 distinct CDR3 sequences, 45% to 50% found once. The sample taken for sequencing was blood. The sequence came from a man aged 30-40 years in good health. This chain links TRBV10-2 with TRBJ2-1; perhaps D is TRBD1 or TRBD2 (6 bases each). This chain's CDR3 is CASTPTGAQNEQFF. CDR3 coding DNA: TGCGCCAGCACCCCAACGGGGGCGCAAAATGAGCAGTTCTTC.